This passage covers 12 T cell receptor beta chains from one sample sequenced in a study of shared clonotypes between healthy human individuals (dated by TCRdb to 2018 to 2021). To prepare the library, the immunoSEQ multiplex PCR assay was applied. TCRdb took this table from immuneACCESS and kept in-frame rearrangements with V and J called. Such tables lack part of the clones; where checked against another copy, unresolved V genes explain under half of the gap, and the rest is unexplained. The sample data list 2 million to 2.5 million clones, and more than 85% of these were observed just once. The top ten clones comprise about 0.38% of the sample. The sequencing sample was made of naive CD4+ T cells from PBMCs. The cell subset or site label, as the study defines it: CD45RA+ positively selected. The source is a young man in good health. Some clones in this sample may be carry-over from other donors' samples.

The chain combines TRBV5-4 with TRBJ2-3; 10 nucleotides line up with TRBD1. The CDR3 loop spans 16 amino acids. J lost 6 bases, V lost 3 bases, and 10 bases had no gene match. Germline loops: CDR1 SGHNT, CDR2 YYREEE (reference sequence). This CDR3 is CASSYTGQGGVDTQYF. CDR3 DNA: TGTGCCAGCAGCTATACCGGACAGGGGGGGGTGGATACGCAGTATTTT.

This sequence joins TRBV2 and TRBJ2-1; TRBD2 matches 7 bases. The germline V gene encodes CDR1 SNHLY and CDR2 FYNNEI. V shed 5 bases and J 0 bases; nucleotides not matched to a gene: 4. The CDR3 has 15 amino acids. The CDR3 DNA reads TGTGCCAGCAGTAGCCTAGCGGTCTCCTACAATGAGCAGTTCTTC. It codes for CASSSLAVSYNEQFF.

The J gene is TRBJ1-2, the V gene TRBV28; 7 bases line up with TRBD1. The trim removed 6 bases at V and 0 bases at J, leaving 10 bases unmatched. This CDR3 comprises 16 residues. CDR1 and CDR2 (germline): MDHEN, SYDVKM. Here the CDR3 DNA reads TGTGCCAGCAGGGGTGGGGACAGCCAAGCTAACTATGGCTACACCTTC. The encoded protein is CASRGGDSQANYGYTF.

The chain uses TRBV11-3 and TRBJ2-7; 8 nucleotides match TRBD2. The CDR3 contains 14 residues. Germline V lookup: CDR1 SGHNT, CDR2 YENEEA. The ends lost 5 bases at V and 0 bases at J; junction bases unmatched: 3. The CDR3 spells CASSPGLASYEQYF. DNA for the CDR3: TGTGCCAGCAGCCCAGGACTAGCCTCCTACGAGCAGTACTTC.

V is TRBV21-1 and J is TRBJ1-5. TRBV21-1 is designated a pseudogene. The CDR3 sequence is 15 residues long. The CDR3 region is CASRSRRGARQPQHF. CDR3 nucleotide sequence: TGTGCCAGCAGGTCAAGGAGGGGGGCTAGGCAGCCCCAGCATTTT.

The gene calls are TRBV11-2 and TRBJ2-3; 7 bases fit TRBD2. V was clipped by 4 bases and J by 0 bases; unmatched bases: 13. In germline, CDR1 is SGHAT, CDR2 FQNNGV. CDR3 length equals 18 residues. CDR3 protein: CASSSLRGLRGSTDTQYF. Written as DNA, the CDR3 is TGTGCCAGCAGCTCCCTTCGAGGATTGCGGGGGAGCACAGATACGCAGTATTTT.

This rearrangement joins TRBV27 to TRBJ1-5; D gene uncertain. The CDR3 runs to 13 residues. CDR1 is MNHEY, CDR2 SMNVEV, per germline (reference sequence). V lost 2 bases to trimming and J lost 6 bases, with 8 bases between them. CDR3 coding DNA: TGTGCCAGCAGTTTAATTGGGCCTCAGCCCCAGCATTTT. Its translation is CASSLIGPQPQHF.

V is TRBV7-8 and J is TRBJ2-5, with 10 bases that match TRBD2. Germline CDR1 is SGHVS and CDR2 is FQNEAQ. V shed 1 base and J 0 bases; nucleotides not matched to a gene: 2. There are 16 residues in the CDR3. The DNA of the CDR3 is TGTGCCAGCAGCTTAGGAGCGGGAGGGAACCAAGAGACCCAGTACTTC. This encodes CASSLGAGGNQETQYF.

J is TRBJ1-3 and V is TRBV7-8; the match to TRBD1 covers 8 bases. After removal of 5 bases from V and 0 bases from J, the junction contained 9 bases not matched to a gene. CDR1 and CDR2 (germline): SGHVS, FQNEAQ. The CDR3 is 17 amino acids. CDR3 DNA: TGTGCCAGCAGCCCGGACAGGGTTTGGGGCTCTGGAAACACCATATATTTT. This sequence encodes CASSPDRVWGSGNTIYF.

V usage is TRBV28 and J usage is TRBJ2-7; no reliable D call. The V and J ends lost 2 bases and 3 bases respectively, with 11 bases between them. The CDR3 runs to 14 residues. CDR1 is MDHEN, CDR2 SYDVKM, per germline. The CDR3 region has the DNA TGTGCCAGCAGTTTACCCCACTATTTCTACGAGCAGTACTTC. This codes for CASSLPHYFYEQYF.

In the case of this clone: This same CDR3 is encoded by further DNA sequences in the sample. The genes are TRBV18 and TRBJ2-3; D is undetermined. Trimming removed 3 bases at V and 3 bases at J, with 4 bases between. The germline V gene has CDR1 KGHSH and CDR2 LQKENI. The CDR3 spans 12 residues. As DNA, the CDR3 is TGTGCCAGCTCACCGCGGACAGATACGCAGTATTTT. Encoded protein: CASSPRTDTQYF.

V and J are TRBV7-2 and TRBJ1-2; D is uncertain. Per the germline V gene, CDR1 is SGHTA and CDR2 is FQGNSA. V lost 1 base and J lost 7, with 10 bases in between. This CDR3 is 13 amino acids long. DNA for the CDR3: TGTGCCAGCAGCTTAGAGACAACTCGTGGCTACACCTTC. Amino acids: CASSLETTRGYTF.